This T cell receptor (beta chain) is drawn from a study of low-dose radiotherapy and immunotherapy resistance in tumors. Study in general: Intravenous administration to patients comprised nivolumab at 240 mg every two weeks and ipilimumab at 1 mg/kg every six weeks.

This CDR3 is built from 13 residues. The V and J ends lost 4 bases and 1 base respectively, with 8 bases between them. Germline lookup yields CDR1 SGHKS and CDR2 YYEKEE (reference sequence). Alpha and beta chains were covered, as first-strand cDNA relied on TRAV- and TRBV-specific primers. TCR amplification involved about 21 PCR cycles with a constant-region primer and V-primer adapter. TCRdb called the reads again in MiXCR, with one record for every CDR3 protein. The sample records roughly 40,000 distinct CDR3 sequences, 20% to 25% being singletons. By frequency in the sample, this clonotype is medium-sized. The time point here: after trial treatment. As for treatment: LDRT plus nivolumab, ipilimumab, low-dose cyclophosphamide and aspirin (RACIN trial). Donors received nivolumab, ipilimumab, aspirin, low-dose cyclophosphamide and low-dose radiotherapy.

The sequences come from PBMCs, collected after low-dose radiotherapy plus immunotherapy. The chain joins TRBV5-5 to TRBJ2-5; no clear D. This TCR came from a male donor with prostate cancer. The CDR3 reads CASSRTSQETQYF. The CDR3 nucleotides read TGTGCCAGCAGCCGAACTTCCCAAGAGACCCAGTACTTC.